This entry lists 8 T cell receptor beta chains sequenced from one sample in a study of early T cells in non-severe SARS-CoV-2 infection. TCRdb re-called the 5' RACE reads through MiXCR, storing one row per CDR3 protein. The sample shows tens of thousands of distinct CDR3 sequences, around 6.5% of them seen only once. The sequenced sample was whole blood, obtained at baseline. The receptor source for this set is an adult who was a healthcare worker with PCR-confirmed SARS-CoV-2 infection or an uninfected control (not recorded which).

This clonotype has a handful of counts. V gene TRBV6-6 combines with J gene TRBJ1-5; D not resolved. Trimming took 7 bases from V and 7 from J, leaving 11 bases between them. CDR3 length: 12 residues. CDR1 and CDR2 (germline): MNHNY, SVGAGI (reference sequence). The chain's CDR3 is CASTLDRQPQHF. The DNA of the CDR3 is TGTGCCAGCACTCTAGATCGGCAGCCCCAGCATTTT.

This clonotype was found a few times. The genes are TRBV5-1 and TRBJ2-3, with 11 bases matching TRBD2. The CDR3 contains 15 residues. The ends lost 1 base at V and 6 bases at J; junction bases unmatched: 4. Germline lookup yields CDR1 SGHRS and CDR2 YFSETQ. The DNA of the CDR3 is TGCGCCAGCAGCTTGACTAGCGGGGGTTTCGATACGCAGTATTTT. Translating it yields CASSLTSGGFDTQYF.

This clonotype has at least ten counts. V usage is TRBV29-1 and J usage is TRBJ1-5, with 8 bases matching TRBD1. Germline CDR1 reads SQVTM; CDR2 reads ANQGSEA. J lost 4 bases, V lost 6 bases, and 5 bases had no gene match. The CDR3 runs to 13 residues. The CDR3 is CSVGTGVNQPQHF. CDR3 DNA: TGCAGCGTAGGGACAGGAGTAAATCAGCCCCAGCATTTT.

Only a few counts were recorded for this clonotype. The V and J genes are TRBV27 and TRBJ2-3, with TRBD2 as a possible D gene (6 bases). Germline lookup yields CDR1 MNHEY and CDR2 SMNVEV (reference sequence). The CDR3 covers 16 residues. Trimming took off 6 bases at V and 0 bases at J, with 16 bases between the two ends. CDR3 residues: CASSPIGRGSTDTQYF. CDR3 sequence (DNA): TGTGCCAGCAGCCCAATAGGGCGGGGTAGCACAGATACGCAGTATTTT.

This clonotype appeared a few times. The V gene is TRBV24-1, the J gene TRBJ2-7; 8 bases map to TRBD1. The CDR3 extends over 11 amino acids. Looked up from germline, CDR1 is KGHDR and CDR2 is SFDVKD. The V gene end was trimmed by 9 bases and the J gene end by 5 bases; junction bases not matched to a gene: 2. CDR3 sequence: CATADRDEQYF. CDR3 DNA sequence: TGTGCCACCGCGGACAGGGACGAGCAGTACTTC.

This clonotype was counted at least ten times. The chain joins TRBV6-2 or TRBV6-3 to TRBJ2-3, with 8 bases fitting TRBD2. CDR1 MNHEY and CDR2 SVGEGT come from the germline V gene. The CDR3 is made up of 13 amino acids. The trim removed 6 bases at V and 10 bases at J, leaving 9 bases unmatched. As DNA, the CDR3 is TGTGCCAGCAGCCCGATTGGCGGGGGGTCGCAGTATTTT. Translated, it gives CASSPIGGGSQYF.

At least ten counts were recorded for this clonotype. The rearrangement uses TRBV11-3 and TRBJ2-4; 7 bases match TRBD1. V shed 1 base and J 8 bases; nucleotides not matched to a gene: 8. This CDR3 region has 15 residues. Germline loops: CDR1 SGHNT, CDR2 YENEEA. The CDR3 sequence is CASSLAVSRGYIQYF. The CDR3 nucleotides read TGTGCCAGCAGCTTAGCTGTGTCCAGGGGGTACATTCAGTACTTC.

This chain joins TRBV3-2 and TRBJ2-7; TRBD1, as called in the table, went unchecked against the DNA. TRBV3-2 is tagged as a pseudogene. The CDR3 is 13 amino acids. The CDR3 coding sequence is TGTGCCAGCAGCCCTACAGGGTTCTACGAGCAGTACTTC. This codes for CASSPTGFYEQYF.